The 13 T cell receptor beta chains presented below share a single source sample, sequenced in a study of T cell changes during pregnancy in multiple sclerosis. Clones were read by immunoSEQ multiplex PCR, and TCRdb kept only the in-frame ones, dropping some. Here the sample spans about 51,000 clones, approximately 92% being singletons. Specimen: CD4+ T cells from peripheral blood mononuclear cells, collected in the third trimester of pregnancy. The receptors come from a female donor with multiple sclerosis, enrolled in a pregnancy study.

The V gene is TRBV11-2, the J gene TRBJ1-2; 11 bases align to TRBD1. This CDR3 is built from 15 residues. The V gene end was trimmed by 5 bases and the J gene end by 5 bases; junction bases not matched to a gene: 7. The germline V gene encodes CDR1 SGHAT and CDR2 FQNNGV. The CDR3 nucleotides are TGTGCCAGCAGCCCAGGACAGGGGGCATGGTATGGCTACACCTTC. This codes for CASSPGQGAWYGYTF.

This clone has just one count. This rearrangement joins TRBV6-1 to TRBJ1-2, with a possible D match to TRBD1 (6 bases). Germline lookup yields CDR1 MNHNS and CDR2 SASEGT. V gave up 6 bases and J gave up 4 bases, with 12 bases separating them. CDR3 length: 13 residues. As DNA, the CDR3 is TGTGCCAGCAGGACTACAGGGATCTATGGCTACACCTTC. It codes for CASRTTGIYGYTF.

The chain uses TRBV15 and TRBJ2-1; TRBD2 agrees at 8 bases. The ends lost 0 bases at V and 3 bases at J; junction bases unmatched: 13. Germline V CDR1 and CDR2: LNHNV, YYDKDF (reference sequence). The CDR3 loop spans 19 amino acids. As DNA, the CDR3 is TGTGCCACCAGCAGAGATCGGGGCTCCGGGACTAGATACTACAATGAGCAGTTCTTC. Translation: CATSRDRGSGTRYYNEQFF.

This sequence joins TRBV6-1 and TRBJ2-7; 8 bases fit TRBD1. There are 15 residues in the CDR3. The trim removed 10 bases at V and 1 base at J, leaving 12 bases unmatched. CDR1 is MNHNS, CDR2 SASEGT, per germline. In DNA form, the CDR3 reads TGTGCCATCCAGCCCCCTGACAGGGGATCCTACGAGCAGTACTTC. Its translation is CAIQPPDRGSYEQYF.

The V and J genes are TRBV7-9 and TRBJ1-3, with D maybe TRBD1 (6 bases). The CDR3 spans 16 residues. CDR1 and CDR2 (germline): SEHNR, FQNEAQ (reference sequence). Trimming cost V 1 base and J 7 bases, with 17 bases left between them. CDR3 sequence reads: CASSLESSGAGNTIYF. In DNA form, the CDR3 reads TGTGCCAGCAGCTTAGAATCGTCAGGGGCGGGTAACACCATATATTTT.

V and J are TRBV2 and TRBJ2-7; maybe TRBD1 (6 bases). V lost 7 bases to trimming and J lost 3 bases, with 16 bases between them. This CDR3 comprises 14 residues. Germline V gene data show CDR1 as SNHLY and CDR2 as FYNNEI. The chain's CDR3 is CASNKRQADYEQYF. CDR3 sequence (DNA): TGTGCCAGCAATAAAAGACAGGCCGACTACGAGCAGTACTTC.

V gene TRBV27 combines with J gene TRBJ2-3; D is possibly TRBD2 (6 bases). The CDR3 runs to 16 residues. V gave up 4 bases and J gave up 3 bases, with 17 bases separating them. CDR1 is MNHEY and CDR2 is SMNVEV in the germline V gene (reference sequence). CDR3 protein: CASSSRSIGRTDTQYF. As DNA, the CDR3 is TGTGCCAGCAGTTCCCGGAGCATAGGGAGGACAGATACGCAGTATTTT.

The CDR3 reads CAISESGGRASGELFF. The CDR3 DNA sequence: TGTGCCATCAGTGAGTCGGGCGGGAGGGCCTCCGGGGAGCTGTTTTTT. This chain connects TRBV10-3 to TRBJ2-2; 9 bases map to TRBD2. The germline V gene has CDR1 ENHRY and CDR2 SYGVKD. Trimming cost V 0 bases and J 6 bases; bases outside gene matches: 5. This CDR3 has 16 amino acids.

CDR3 amino acids: CASSQAGQPEGYTF. CDR3 sequence (DNA): TGTGCCAGCAGCCAAGCGGGACAGCCGGAAGGCTACACCTTC. The chain has TRBV4-2 and TRBJ1-2, with TRBD1 matching over 7 bases. Germline V lookup: CDR1 LGHNA, CDR2 YNFKEQ. V lost 1 base and J lost 8; bases outside the gene matches: 7. The CDR3 runs 14 residues.

V usage is TRBV29-1 and J usage is TRBJ2-7, with TRBD2 matching 13 bases. The J segment lost 5 bases and the V segment lost 4 bases, leaving 8 bases of the junction unmatched. The germline CDR1 and CDR2 sequences are SQVTM and ANQGSEA. The CDR3 runs 15 residues. CDR3 in DNA: TGCAGCGTTGCTCATGGGACTAGCGGGGCCCACGAGCAGTACTTC. This translates into CSVAHGTSGAHEQYF.

This clone has a single count. This chain uses TRBV2 with TRBJ1-1, with a possible D match to TRBD1 (5 bases). Germline CDR1 and CDR2: SNHLY and FYNNEI. The CDR3 contains 13 residues. Trimming took off 8 bases at V and 0 bases at J, with 10 bases between the two ends. As DNA, the CDR3 is TGTGCCAGCGGGGGGTCCCTGAACACTGAAGCTTTCTTT. Its translation: CASGGSLNTEAFF.

The genes are TRBV5-1 and TRBJ2-2; D remains ambiguous. CDR3 length: 15 residues. V lost 2 bases, J lost 0 bases, and 8 bases lay in between. Germline-derived CDR1 and CDR2 are SGHRS and YFSETQ. CDR3 sequence reads: CASSLLGPNTGELFF. CDR3 DNA sequence: TGCGCCAGCAGCTTATTGGGCCCGAACACCGGGGAGCTGTTTTTT.

The rearrangement uses TRBV6-5 and TRBJ2-5; 11 nucleotides align to TRBD1. Germline lookup yields CDR1 MNHEY and CDR2 SVGAGI. J was trimmed by 7 bases and V by 2 bases; bases with no gene match: 6. This CDR3 is 15 amino acids long. The CDR3 nucleotides read TGTGCCAGCAGTTACACCGGGACAGGGGGAGGGACCCAGTACTTC. It specifies CASSYTGTGGGTQYF.